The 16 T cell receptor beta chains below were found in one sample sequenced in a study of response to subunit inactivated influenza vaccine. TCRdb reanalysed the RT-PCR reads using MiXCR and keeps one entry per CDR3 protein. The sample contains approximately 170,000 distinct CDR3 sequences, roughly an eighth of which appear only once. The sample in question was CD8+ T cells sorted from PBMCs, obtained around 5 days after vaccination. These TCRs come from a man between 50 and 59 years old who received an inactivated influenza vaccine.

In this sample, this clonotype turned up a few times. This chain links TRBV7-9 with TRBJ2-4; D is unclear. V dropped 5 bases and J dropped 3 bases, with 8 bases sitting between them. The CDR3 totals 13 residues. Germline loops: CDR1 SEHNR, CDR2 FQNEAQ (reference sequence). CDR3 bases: TGTGCCAGCAGCACCGGATACAAAAACATTCAGTACTTC. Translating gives CASSTGYKNIQYF.

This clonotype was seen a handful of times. The chain's CDR3 is CASRGGGGFPDTQYF. Here the CDR3 DNA reads TGTGCCAGCCGGGGGGGAGGAGGGTTCCCAGATACGCAGTATTTT. V and J are TRBV12-3 or TRBV12-4 and TRBJ2-3; 8 nucleotides agree with TRBD2. Unmatched junction bases numbered 11, after V lost 8 bases and J lost 4 bases. The CDR3 is 15 residues long.

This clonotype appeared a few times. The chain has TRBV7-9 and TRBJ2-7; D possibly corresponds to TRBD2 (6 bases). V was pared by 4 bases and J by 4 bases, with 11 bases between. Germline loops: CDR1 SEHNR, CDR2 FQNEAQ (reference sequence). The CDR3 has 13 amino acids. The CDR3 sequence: CASSWGGGYEQYF. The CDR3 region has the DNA TGTGCCAGCAGCTGGGGAGGAGGTTACGAGCAGTACTTC.

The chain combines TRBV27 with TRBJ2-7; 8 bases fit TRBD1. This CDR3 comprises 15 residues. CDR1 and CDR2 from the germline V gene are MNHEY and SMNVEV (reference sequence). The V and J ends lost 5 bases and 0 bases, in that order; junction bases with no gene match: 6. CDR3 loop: CASSPRTGNSYEQYF. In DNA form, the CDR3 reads TGTGCCAGCAGTCCGCGGACAGGGAACTCCTACGAGCAGTACTTC.

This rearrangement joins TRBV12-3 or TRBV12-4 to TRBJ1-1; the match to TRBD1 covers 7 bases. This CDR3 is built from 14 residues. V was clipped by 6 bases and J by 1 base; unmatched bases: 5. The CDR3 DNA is TGTGCCAGCAGCCCGGGACAGAGGAACACTGAAGCTTTCTTT. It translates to CASSPGQRNTEAFF.

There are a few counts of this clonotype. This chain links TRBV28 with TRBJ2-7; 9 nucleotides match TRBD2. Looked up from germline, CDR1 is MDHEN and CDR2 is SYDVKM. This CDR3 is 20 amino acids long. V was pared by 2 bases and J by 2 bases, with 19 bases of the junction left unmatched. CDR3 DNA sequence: TGTGCCAGCAGTTTAAATCCTGAAGTGACTAGCGGCTTACCCACCTACGAGCAGTACTTC. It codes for CASSLNPEVTSGLPTYEQYF.

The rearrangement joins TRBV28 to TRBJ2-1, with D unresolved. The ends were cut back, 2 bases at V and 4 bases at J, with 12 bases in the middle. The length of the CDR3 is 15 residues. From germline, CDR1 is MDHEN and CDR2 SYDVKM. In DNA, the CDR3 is TGTGCCAGCAGTTTAAAGGCCCAAAAGTACAATGAGCAGTTCTTC. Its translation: CASSLKAQKYNEQFF.

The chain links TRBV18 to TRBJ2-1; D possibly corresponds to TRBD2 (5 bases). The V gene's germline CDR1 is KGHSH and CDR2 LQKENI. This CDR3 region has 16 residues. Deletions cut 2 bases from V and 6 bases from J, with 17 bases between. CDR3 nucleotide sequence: TGTGCCAGCTCACCATCGGGCGGGCTGGGTCTCAATGAGCAGTTCTTC. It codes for CASSPSGGLGLNEQFF.

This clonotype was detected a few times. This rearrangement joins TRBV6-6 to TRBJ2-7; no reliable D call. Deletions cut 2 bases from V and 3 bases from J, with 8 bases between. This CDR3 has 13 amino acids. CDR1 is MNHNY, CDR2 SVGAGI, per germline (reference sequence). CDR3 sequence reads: CASSYNYNYEQYF. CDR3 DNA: TGTGCCAGCAGTTACAACTATAACTACGAGCAGTACTTC.

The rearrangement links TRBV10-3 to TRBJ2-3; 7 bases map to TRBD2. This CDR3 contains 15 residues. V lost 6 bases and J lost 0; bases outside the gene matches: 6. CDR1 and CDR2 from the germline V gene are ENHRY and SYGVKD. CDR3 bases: TGTGCCATCAGAGCTAGCGGTTCTAGCACAGATACGCAGTATTTT. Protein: CAIRASGSSTDTQYF.

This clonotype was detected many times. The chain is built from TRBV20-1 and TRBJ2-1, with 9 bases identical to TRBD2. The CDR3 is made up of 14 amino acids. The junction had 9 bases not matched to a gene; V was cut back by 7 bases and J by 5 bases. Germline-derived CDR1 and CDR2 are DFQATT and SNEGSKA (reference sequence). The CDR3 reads CSGPKSGGNNEQFF. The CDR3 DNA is TGCAGTGGTCCCAAGAGCGGGGGGAACAATGAGCAGTTCTTC.

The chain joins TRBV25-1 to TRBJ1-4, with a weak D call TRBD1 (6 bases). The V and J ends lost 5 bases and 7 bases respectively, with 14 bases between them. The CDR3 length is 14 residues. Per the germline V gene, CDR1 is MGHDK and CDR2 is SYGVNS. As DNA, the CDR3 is TGTGCCAGCAGTTCGGACAGTTGGGGTGAAAAACTGTTTTTT. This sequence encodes CASSSDSWGEKLFF.

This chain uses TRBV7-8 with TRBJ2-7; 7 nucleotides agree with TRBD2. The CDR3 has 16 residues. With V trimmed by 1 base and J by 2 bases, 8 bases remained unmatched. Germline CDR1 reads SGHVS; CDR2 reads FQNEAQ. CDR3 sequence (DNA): TGTGCCAGCAGCTTAGAGTTCGGGGGAGGGGCCTACGAGCAGTACTTC. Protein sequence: CASSLEFGGGAYEQYF.

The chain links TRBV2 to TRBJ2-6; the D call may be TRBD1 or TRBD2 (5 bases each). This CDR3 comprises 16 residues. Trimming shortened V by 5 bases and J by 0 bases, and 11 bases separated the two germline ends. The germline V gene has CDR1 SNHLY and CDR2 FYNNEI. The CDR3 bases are TGTGCCAGCAGTCCGGGACGCCTCTCTGGGGCCAACGTCCTGACTTTC. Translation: CASSPGRLSGANVLTF.

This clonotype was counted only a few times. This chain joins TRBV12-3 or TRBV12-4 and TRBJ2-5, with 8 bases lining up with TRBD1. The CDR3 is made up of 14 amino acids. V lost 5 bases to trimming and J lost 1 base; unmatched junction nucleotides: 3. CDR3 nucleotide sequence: TGTGCCAGCAGTACCACAGGGGGCCAAGAGACCCAGTACTTC. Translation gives CASSTTGGQETQYF.

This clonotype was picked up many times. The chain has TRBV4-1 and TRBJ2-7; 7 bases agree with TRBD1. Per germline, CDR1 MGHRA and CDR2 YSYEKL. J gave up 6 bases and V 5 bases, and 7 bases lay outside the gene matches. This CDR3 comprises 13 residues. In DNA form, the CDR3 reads TGCGCCAGCAGCTTCCACAGGGGTACCGAGCAGTACTTC. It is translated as CASSFHRGTEQYF.